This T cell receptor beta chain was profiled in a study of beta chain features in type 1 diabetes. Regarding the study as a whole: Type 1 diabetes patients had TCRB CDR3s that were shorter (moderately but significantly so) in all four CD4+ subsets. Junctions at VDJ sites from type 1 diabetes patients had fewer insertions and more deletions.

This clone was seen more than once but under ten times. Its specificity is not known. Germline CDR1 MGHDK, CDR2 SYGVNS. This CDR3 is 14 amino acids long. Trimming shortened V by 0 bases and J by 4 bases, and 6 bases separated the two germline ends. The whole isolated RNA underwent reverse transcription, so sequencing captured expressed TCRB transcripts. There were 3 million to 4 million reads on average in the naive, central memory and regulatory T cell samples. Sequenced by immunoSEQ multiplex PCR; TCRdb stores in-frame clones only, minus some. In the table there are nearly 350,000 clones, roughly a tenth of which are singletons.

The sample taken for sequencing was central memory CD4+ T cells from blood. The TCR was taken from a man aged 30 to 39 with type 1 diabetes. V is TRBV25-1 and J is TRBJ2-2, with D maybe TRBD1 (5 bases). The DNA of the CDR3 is TGTGCCAGCAGTGAATATAGGGGCACCGGGGAGCTGTTTTTT. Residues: CASSEYRGTGELFF.